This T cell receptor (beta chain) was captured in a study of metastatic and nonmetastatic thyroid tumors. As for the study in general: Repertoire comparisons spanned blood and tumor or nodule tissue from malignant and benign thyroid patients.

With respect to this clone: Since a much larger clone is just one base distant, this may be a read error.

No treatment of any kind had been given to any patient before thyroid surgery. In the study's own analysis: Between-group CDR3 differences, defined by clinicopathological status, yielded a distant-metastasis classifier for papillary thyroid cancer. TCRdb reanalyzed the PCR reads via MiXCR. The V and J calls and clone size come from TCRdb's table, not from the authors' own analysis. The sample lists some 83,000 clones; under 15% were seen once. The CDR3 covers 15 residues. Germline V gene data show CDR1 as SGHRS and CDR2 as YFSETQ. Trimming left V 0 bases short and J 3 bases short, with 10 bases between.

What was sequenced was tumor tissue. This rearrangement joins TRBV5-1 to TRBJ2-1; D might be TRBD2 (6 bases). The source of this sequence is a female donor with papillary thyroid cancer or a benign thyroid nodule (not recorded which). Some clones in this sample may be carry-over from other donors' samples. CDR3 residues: CASSLGLEVYNEQFF. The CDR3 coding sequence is TGCGCCAGCAGCTTGGGACTAGAGGTCTACAATGAGCAGTTCTTC.